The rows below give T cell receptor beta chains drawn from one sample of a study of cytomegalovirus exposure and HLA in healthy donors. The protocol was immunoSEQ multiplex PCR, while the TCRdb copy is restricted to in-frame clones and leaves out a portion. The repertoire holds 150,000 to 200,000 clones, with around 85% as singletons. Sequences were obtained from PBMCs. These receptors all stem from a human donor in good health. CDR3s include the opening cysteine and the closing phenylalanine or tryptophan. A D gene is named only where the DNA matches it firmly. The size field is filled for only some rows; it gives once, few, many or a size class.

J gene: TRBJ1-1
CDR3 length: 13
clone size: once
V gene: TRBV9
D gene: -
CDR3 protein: CASSVDTGSEAFF
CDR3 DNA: TGTGCCAGCAGCGTAGATACAGGATCTGAAGCTTTCTTT

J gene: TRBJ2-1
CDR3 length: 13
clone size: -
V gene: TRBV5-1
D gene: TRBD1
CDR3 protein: CASSLGGLNEQFF
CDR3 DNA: TGCGCCAGCAGCTTAGGGGGCTTGAATGAGCAGTTCTTC

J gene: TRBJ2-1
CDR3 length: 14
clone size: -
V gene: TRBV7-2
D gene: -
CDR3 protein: CASSPRDRHNEQFF
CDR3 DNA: TGTGCCAGCAGCCCTCGCGACAGACACAATGAGCAGTTCTTC

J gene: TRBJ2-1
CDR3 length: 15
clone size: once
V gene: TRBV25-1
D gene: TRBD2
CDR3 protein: CASSDSGGAYNEQFF
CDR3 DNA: TGTGCCAGCAGTGACAGCGGGGGGGCCTACAATGAGCAGTTCTTC

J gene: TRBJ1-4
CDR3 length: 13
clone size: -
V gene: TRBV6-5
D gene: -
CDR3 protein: CASSWALGEKLFF
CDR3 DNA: TGTGCCAGCAGTTGGGCTTTGGGTGAAAAACTGTTTTTT

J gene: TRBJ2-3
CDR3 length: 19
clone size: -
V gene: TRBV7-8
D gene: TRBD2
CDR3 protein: CASSPGGYSGTSGSYTQYF
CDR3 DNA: TGTGCCAGCAGCCCCGGGGGATACTCCGGGACTAGCGGGAGTTATACGCAGTATTTT

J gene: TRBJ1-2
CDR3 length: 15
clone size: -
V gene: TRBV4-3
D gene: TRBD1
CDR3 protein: CASSNYRDRPYGYTF
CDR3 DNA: TGCGCCAGCAGCAACTATCGGGACAGGCCCTATGGCTACACCTTC

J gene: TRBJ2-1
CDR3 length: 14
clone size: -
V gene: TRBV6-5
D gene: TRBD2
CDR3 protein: CASRGLSSYNEQFF
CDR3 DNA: TGTGCCAGCAGGGGACTAAGCTCCTACAATGAGCAGTTCTTC

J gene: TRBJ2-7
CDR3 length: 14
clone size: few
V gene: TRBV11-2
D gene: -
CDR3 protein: CASSTRDTSYEQYF
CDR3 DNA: TGTGCCAGCAGCACCCGGGACACCTCCTACGAGCAGTACTTC

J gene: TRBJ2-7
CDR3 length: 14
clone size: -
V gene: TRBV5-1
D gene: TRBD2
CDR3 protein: CASSLREGSYEQYF
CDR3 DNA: TGCGCCAGCAGCTTGCGGGAGGGCTCCTACGAGCAGTACTTC

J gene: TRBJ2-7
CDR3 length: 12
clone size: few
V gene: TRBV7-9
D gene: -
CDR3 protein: CASSLNNYEQYF
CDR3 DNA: TGTGCCAGCAGCTTGAACAATTACGAGCAGTACTTC

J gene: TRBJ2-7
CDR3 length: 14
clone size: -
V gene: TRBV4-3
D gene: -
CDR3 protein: CASSQDLSVYEQYF
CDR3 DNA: TGCGCCAGCAGCCAAGATCTGTCGGTTTACGAGCAGTACTTC

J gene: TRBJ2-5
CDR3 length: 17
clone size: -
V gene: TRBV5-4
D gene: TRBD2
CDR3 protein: CASSGGLAGVFQETQYF
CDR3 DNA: TGTGCCAGCAGCGGGGGCCTAGCGGGGGTCTTCCAAGAGACCCAGTACTTC

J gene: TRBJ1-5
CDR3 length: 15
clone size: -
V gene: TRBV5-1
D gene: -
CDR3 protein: CASSLGVGVHQPQHF
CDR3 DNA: TGCGCCAGCAGCTTGGGTGTAGGGGTCCATCAGCCCCAGCATTTT

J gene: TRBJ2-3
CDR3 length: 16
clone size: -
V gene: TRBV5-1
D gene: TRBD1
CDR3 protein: CASSSGTGVYTDTQYF
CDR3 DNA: TGCGCCAGCAGTTCCGGGACAGGGGTGTACACAGATACGCAGTATTTT

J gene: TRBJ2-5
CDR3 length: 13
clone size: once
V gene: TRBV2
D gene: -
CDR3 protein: CASTDLPPETQYF
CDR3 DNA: TGTGCCAGCACTGATCTCCCCCCGGAGACCCAGTACTTC

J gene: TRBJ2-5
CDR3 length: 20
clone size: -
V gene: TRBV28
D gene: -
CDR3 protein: CASSSFRPRTWELFVETQYF
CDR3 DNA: TGTGCCAGCAGTTCATTCAGACCCCGCACCTGGGAGTTGTTCGTGGAGACCCAGTACTTC

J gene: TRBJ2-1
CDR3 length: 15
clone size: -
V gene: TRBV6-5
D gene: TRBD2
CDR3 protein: CASSYSGWGGNEQFF
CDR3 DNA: TGTGCCAGCAGTTACTCGGGCTGGGGAGGGAATGAGCAGTTCTTC

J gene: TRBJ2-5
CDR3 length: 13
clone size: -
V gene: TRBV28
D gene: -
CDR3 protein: CASSWAGQETQYF
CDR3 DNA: TGTGCCAGCAGTTGGGCAGGACAAGAGACCCAGTACTTC

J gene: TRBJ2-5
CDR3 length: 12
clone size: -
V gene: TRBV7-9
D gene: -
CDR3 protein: CASSSYQETQYF
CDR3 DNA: TGTGCCAGCAGCTCGTACCAAGAGACCCAGTACTTC

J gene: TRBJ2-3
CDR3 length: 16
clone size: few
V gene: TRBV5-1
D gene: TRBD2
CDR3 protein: CASRRPVAGPTDTQYF
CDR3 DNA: TGCGCCAGCAGGAGACCAGTAGCGGGCCCCACAGATACGCAGTATTTT

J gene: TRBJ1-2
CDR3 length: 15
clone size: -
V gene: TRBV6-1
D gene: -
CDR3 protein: CASFFRVSTDVGYTF
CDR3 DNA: TGTGCCAGCTTCTTCAGGGTTTCGACTGACGTTGGCTACACCTTC

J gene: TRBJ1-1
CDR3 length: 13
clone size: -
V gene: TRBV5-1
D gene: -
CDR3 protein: CASSLDSNTEAFF
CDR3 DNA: TGCGCCAGCAGCTTGGACTCAAACACTGAAGCTTTCTTT

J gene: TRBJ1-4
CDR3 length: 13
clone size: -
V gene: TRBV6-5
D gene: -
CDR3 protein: CASSYSQYEKLFF
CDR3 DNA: TGTGCCAGCAGTTACTCGCAGTATGAAAAACTGTTTTTT

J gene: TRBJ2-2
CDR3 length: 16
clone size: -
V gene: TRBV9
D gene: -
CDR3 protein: CASSGPGLLSTGELFF
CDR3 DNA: TGTGCCAGCAGCGGACCGGGACTCTTATCAACCGGGGAGCTGTTTTTT

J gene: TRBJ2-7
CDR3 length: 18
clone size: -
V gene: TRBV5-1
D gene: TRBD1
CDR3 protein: CASSFGRTGANWNYEQYF
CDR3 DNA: TGCGCCAGCAGCTTTGGGCGGACAGGGGCCAATTGGAATTACGAGCAGTACTTC

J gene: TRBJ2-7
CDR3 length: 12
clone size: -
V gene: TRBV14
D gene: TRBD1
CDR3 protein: CASSRTGYEQYF
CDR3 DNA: TGTGCCAGCAGCAGGACAGGTTACGAGCAGTACTTC

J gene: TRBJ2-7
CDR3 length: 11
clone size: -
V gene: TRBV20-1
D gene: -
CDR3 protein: CSAGERYEQYF
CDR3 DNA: TGCAGTGCTGGGGAGCGCTACGAGCAGTACTTC

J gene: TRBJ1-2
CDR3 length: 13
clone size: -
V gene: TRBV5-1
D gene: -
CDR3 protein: CASSLGSGYGYTF
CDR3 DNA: TGCGCCAGCAGCTTGGGATCCGGCTATGGCTACACCTTC

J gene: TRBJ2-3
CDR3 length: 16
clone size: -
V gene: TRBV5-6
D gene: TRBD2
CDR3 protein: CASSWEAGLATDTQYF
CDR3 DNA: TGTGCCAGCAGCTGGGAAGCGGGACTAGCCACAGATACGCAGTATTTT

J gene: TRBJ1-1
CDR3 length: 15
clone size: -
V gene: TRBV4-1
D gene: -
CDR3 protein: CASSPTDTRKTEAFF
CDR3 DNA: TGCGCCAGCAGCCCAACGGACACTCGGAAGACTGAAGCTTTCTTT

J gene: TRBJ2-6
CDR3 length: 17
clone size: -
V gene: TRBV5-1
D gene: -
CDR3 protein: CASSLLASSSGANVLTF
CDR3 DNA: TGCGCCAGCAGCTTGCTAGCTTCCTCCTCTGGGGCCAACGTCCTGACTTTC

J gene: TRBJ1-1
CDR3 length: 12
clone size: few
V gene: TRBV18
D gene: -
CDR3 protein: CASSPDIPEAFF
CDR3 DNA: TGTGCCAGCTCCCCGGACATCCCTGAAGCTTTCTTT

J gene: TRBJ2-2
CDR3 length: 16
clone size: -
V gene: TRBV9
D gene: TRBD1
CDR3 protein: CASSGRDRGNTGELFF
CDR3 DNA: TGTGCCAGCAGCGGACGGGACAGAGGGAACACCGGGGAGCTGTTTTTT

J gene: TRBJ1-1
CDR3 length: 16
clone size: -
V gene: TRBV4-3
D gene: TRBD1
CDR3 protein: CASSQNPGQGQTEAFF
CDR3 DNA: TGCGCCAGCAGCCAAAACCCGGGACAGGGTCAAACTGAAGCTTTCTTT

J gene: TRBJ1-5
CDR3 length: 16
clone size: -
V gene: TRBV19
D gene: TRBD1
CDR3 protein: CASSWTGGPSNQPQHF
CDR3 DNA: TGTGCCAGTAGTTGGACAGGGGGCCCTAGCAATCAGCCCCAGCATTTT

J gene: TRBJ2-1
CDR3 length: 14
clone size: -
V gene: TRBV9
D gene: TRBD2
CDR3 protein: CASSVGGGYNEQFF
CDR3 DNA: TGTGCCAGCAGCGTAGGGGGAGGGTACAATGAGCAGTTCTTC

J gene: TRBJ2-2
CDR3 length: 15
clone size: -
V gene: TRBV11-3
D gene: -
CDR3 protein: CASSLTPQTTGELFF
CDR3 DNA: TGTGCCAGCAGCTTAACCCCACAGACAACCGGGGAGCTGTTTTTT

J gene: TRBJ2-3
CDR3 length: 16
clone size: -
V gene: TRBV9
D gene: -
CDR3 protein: CASSVGPNLATNTQYF
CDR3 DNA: TGTGCCAGCAGCGTAGGGCCCAATCTAGCGACCAATACGCAGTATTTT

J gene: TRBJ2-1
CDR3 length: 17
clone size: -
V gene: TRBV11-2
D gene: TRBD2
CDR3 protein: CASSLDRWRGGYNEQFF
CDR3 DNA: TGTGCCAGCAGCTTAGATCGTTGGCGGGGGGGTTACAATGAGCAGTTCTTC

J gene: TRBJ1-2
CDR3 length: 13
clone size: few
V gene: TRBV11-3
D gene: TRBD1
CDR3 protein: CASSSRGPYGYTF
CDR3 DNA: TGTGCCAGCAGCTCGAGGGGGCCCTATGGCTACACCTTC

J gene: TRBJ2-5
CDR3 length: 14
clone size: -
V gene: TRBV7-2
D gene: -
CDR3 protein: CASSWPGRGETQYF
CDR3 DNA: TGTGCCAGCAGCTGGCCCGGTAGGGGAGAGACCCAGTACTTC

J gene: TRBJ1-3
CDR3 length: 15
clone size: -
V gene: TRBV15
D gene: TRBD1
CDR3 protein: CATSTRQGKGNTIYF
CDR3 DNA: TGTGCCACCAGCACCCGACAGGGAAAGGGAAACACCATATATTTT

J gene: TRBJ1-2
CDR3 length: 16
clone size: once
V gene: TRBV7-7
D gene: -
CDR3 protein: CATLRLQADSNYGYTF
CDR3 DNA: TGTGCCACCCTGCGCCTACAGGCGGATTCTAACTATGGCTACACCTTC

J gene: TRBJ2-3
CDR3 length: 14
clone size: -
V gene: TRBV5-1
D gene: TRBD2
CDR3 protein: CASSLAVSTDTQYF
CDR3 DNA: TGCGCCAGCAGCCTAGCGGTGAGCACAGATACGCAGTATTTT

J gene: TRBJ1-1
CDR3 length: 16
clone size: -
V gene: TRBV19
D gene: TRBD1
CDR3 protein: CASSGVRTGGNTEAFF
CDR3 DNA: TGTGCCAGTAGTGGTGTCCGGACAGGAGGGAACACTGAAGCTTTCTTT

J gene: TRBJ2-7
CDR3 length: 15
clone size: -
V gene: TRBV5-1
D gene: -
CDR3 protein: CASSLGGQASYEQYF
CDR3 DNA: TGCGCCAGCAGCTTGGGGGGACAAGCCTCCTACGAGCAGTACTTC

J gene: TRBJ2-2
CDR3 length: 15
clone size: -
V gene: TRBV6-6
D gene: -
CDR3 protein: CASSILWGRGGELFF
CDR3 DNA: TGTGCCAGCAGTATCCTCTGGGGGCGTGGCGGGGAGCTGTTTTTT

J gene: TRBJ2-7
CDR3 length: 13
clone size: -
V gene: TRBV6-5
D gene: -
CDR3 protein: CASRLQGNSEQYF
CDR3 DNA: TGTGCCAGCAGATTACAGGGAAACAGCGAGCAGTACTTC

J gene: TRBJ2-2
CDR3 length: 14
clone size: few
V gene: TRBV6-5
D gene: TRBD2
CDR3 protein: CASRRGGLGGELFF
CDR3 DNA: TGTGCCAGCCGACGGGGGGGATTGGGCGGGGAGCTGTTTTTT

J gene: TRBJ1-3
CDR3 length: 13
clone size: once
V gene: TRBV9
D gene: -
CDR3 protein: CASSPSTGNTIYF
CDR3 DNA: TGTGCCAGCAGCCCGAGTACTGGAAACACCATATATTTT

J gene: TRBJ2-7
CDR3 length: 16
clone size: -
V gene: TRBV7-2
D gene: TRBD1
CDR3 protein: CASSLGTGTGIYEQYF
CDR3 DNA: TGTGCCAGCAGCTTAGGGACCGGGACAGGGATCTACGAGCAGTACTTC

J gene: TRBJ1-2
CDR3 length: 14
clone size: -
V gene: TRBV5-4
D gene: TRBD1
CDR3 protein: CASSSADRDYGYTF
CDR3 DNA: TGTGCCAGCAGCTCAGCCGACAGGGACTATGGCTACACCTTC

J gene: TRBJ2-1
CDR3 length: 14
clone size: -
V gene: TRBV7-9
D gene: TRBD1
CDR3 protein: CASSQGQTYNEQFF
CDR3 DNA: TGTGCCAGCAGCCAGGGACAGACCTACAATGAGCAGTTCTTC

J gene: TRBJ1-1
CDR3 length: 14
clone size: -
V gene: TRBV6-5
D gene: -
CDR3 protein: CASSSGTFFTEAFF
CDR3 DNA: TGTGCCAGCAGTAGCGGGACATTCTTCACTGAAGCTTTCTTT

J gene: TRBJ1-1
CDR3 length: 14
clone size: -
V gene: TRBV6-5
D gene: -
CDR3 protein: CASSYFGGYTEAFF
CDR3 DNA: TGTGCCAGCAGTTACTTCGGGGGGTACACTGAAGCTTTCTTT